These 27 T cell receptor beta chains came from one sample sequenced in a study of T-cell memory formation after mild COVID-19. TCRdb analysed the 5' RACE reads with MiXCR anew, one entry per CDR3 protein. The table lists hundreds of thousands of distinct CDR3 sequences, roughly 20% of them singletons. The sample taken for sequencing was PBMCs or a T cell subset sorted from them (not recorded which). These TCRs come from an adult woman who had mild COVID-19 (a few samples of this study predate the infection). Cell type and time point are not known.

The genes are TRBV24-1 and TRBJ2-1, with 7 nucleotides matching TRBD1. Germline V gene sequence: CDR1 KGHDR, CDR2 SFDVKD. The CDR3 is made up of 14 amino acids. V lost 4 bases, J lost 4 bases, and 3 bases stayed unmatched. In nucleotides, the CDR3 is TGTGCCACCAGTGACCTGGACAGGTACAATGAGCAGTTCTTC. Translated: CATSDLDRYNEQFF.

This clonotype came up a few times. The chain employs TRBV27 and TRBJ2-3; D is undetermined. This CDR3 contains 16 residues. V lost 4 bases and J lost 3, with 17 bases in between. CDR1 and CDR2 (germline): MNHEY, SMNVEV (reference sequence). The DNA for the CDR3 is TGTGCCAGCAGTTCCCAGACTGCAACACAGACAGATACGCAGTATTTT. It is translated as CASSSQTATQTDTQYF.

This clonotype was seen a few times. The chain carries TRBV5-1 and TRBJ2-5; TRBD2 aligns across 8 bases. Germline CDR1 SGHRS, CDR2 YFSETQ. CDR3 length: 16 residues. With 3 bases clipped from V and 1 base from J, the junction kept 8 bases outside the gene matches. CDR3 nucleotides: TGCGCCAGCAGCTCGGGGGGAGCGGGGGTCCAAGAGACCCAGTACTTC. It codes for CASSSGGAGVQETQYF.

The rearrangement uses TRBV7-9 and TRBJ2-1, with TRBD2 matching over 12 bases. V shed 4 bases and J 8 bases; nucleotides not matched to a gene: 9. CDR3 length: 16 residues. CDR1 and CDR2 (germline): SEHNR, FQNEAQ (reference sequence). The CDR3 region is CASSSRTSGISDEQFF. The CDR3 DNA reads as TGTGCCAGCAGCTCCCGGACTAGCGGGATTAGCGATGAGCAGTTCTTC.

The J gene is TRBJ2-7, the V gene TRBV7-9, with D possibly called TRBD1 or TRBD2 (5 bases each). The CDR3 has 14 residues. CDR1 is SEHNR, CDR2 FQNEAQ, per germline (reference sequence). The V and J ends lost 0 bases and 5 bases respectively, with 11 bases between them. The CDR3 region is CASSLADGADEQYF. CDR3 DNA: TGTGCCAGCAGCTTAGCGGACGGGGCCGACGAGCAGTACTTC. Drawing the rest from reference TRBV7-9 and TRBJ2-7, the complete variable domain is DTGVSQNPRHKITKRGQNVTFRCDPISEHNRLYWYRQTLGQGPEFLTYFQNEAQLEKSRLLSDRFSAERPKGSFSTLEIQRTEQGDSAMYLCASSLADGADEQYFGPGTRLTVT.

CDR3: CASSLGVARYTDTQYF. The CDR3 DNA follows: TGTGCCAGCAGTTTAGGAGTAGCGCGGTACACAGATACGCAGTATTTT. This chain uses TRBV12-3 or TRBV12-4 with TRBJ2-3; perhaps TRBD2 as D (5 bases). The CDR3 runs to 16 residues. V was cut by 1 base and J by 2 bases, with 13 bases left in between.

This sequence joins TRBV6-1 and TRBJ2-1; 12 positions match TRBD2. The CDR3 sequence is 15 residues long. V was clipped by 7 bases and J by 4 bases; unmatched bases: 5. Germline V gene data show CDR1 as MNHNS and CDR2 as SASEGT. CDR3 sequence reads: CASIGTSGRYNEQFF. The DNA of the CDR3 is TGTGCCAGCATCGGGACTAGCGGGCGATACAATGAGCAGTTCTTC.

The DNA for the CDR3 is TGTGCCAGCAGTGTGCGGGACGGATATTCTAACTATGGCTACACCTTC. It is translated as CASSVRDGYSNYGYTF. This sequence joins TRBV5-5 and TRBJ1-2; possibly TRBD1 for D (5 bases). The CDR3 length is 16 residues. V lost 5 bases to trimming and J lost 0 bases, with 17 bases between them. Germline V gene lookup returns CDR1 SGHKS and CDR2 YYEKEE (reference sequence).

V usage is TRBV4-1 and J usage is TRBJ2-5, with TRBD2 identical over 12 bases. From germline, CDR1 is MGHRA and CDR2 YSYEKL. V was pared by 6 bases and J by 7 bases, with 9 bases of the junction left unmatched. The CDR3 runs 15 residues. The CDR3 DNA is TGCGCCAGCAGTCCTACGACTAGCGGGGGTGGGACCCAGTACTTC. It encodes CASSPTTSGGGTQYF.

This chain connects TRBV4-1 to TRBJ2-3; D tentatively reads TRBD1 or TRBD2 (6 bases each). This CDR3 spans 14 amino acids. V was clipped by 8 bases and J by 1 base, with 13 bases between them. Germline CDR1 reads MGHRA; CDR2 reads YSYEKL. The CDR3 reads CASAEGGGTDTQYF. The CDR3 region has the DNA TGCGCCAGCGCCGAGGGGGGAGGCACAGATACGCAGTATTTT.

This sequence joins TRBV19 and TRBJ2-1; TRBD2 might be the D (6 bases). Between the trimmed V and J ends, which lost 7 bases and 15 bases, there was a span of 22 bases. The germline V gene has CDR1 LNHDA and CDR2 SQIVND (reference sequence). The CDR3 covers 13 residues. This chain's CDR3 is CASMGLKGGFGFF. The DNA of the CDR3 is TGTGCCAGTATGGGTCTAAAGGGAGGATTCGGGTTCTTC. Full variable domain (remainder filled in from reference TRBV19 and TRBJ2-1): DGGITQSPKYLFRKEGQNVTLSCEQNLNHDAMYWYRQDPGQGLRLIYYSQIVNDFQKGDIAEGYSVSREKKESFPLTVTSAQKNPTAFYLCASMGLKGGFGFFGPGTRLTVL.

The genes are TRBV5-5 and TRBJ2-2, with D perhaps matching TRBD2 (5 bases). The germline V gene encodes CDR1 SGHKS and CDR2 YYEKEE (reference sequence). The CDR3 contains 14 residues. Trimming cost V 4 bases and J 7 bases, with 14 bases left between them. In DNA form, the CDR3 reads TGTGCCAGCAGCCCGAGGGTGGAGGTCGGGGAGCTGTTTTTT. It is translated as CASSPRVEVGELFF.

The rearrangement links TRBV12-3 or TRBV12-4 to TRBJ2-7, with TRBD1 matching 9 bases. The CDR3 loop spans 14 amino acids. With V trimmed by 6 bases and J by 3 bases, 6 bases remained unmatched. CDR3 nucleotide sequence: TGTGCCAGCAGCCACGACAGGGGGATCTACGAGCAGTACTTC. Translating gives CASSHDRGIYEQYF.

This chain joins TRBV5-1 and TRBJ2-3, with D perhaps matching TRBD2 (7 bases). Germline loops: CDR1 SGHRS, CDR2 YFSETQ. The ends were cut back, 0 bases at V and 0 bases at J, with 14 bases in the middle. The CDR3 spans 17 residues. CDR3 region: CASSLVAGALSTDTQYF. DNA of the CDR3: TGCGCCAGCAGCTTGGTGGCGGGGGCCCTTAGCACAGATACGCAGTATTTT.

This clonotype showed up just a few times. The rearrangement links TRBV4-2 to TRBJ2-1; the D gene is possibly TRBD1 (6 bases). Trimming removed 0 bases at V and 7 bases at J, with 16 bases between. The CDR3 covers 16 residues. Germline lookup yields CDR1 LGHNA and CDR2 YNFKEQ. The DNA of the CDR3 is TGTGCCAGCAGCCAAGACTTCCTCCTGAGGGGGAATGAGCAGTTCTTC. This encodes CASSQDFLLRGNEQFF.

V gene TRBV4-3 combines with J gene TRBJ1-2; 8 positions agree with TRBD1. Germline V CDR1 and CDR2: LGHNA, YSLEER. This CDR3 is 13 amino acids long. The trim removed 5 bases at V and 8 bases at J, leaving 7 bases unmatched. In DNA form, the CDR3 reads TGCGCCAGCAGCGAAGGGACAGGCGGAGGCTACACCTTC. It translates to CASSEGTGGGYTF.

The chain combines TRBV5-1 with TRBJ1-5; D is perhaps TRBD1 (5 bases). Germline-derived CDR1 and CDR2 are SGHRS and YFSETQ. Trimming cost V 0 bases and J 3 bases, with 10 bases left between them. The CDR3 length is 15 residues. CDR3 protein: CASSLGEGINQPQHF. The CDR3 nucleotides are TGCGCCAGCAGCTTGGGAGAGGGGATCAATCAGCCCCAGCATTTT.

Points on this clonotype: One junction end disagrees with the germline gene, perhaps due to a read error. The gene calls are TRBV7-2 and TRBJ2-1; 9 bases map to TRBD1. Germline CDR1 and CDR2: SGHTA and FQGNSA. The CDR3 has 15 residues. CDR3 in DNA: TGTGACAGCAGCCCACAGGGGGCCAGTAACGGTGAGCAGTTCTTC. Translated: CDSSPQGASNGEQFF.

The table lists this clonotype with a few counts. A junction boundary mismatches the germline segment, possibly from a read error. CDR3: CASSQDWLAGTDTQYF. For the CDR3, the DNA is TGCGCCAGCAGCCAAGATTGGCTAGCGGGAACAGATACGCAGTATTTT. V is TRBV4-2 and J is TRBJ2-3, with 9 bases identical to TRBD2. Germline CDR1 reads LGHNA; CDR2 reads YNFKEQ. The CDR3 contains 16 residues.

The V call is TRBV6-1, the J call TRBJ1-5; D gene uncertain. The V end lost 0 bases, the J end lost 0 bases, and 6 bases lay between the germline ends. The V gene's germline CDR1 is MNHNS and CDR2 SASEGT. The CDR3 totals 15 residues. CDR3 amino acids: CASSEAVNSNQPQHF. CDR3 nucleotides: TGTGCCAGCAGTGAAGCGGTTAATAGCAATCAGCCCCAGCATTTT.

This clonotype has more than one count but fewer than ten. This sequence joins TRBV12-5 and TRBJ2-1; tentatively, D is TRBD1 or TRBD2 (5 bases each). CDR1 is LGHNT and CDR2 is FRNRAP in the germline V gene. The CDR3 consists of 18 residues. V was cut by 4 bases and J by 5 bases, with 24 bases left in between. The CDR3, as DNA: TGTGCTAGTGGTTCTGGGGGAAAGATTTCCGACGTCGACAATGAGCAGTTCTTC. Translation: CASGSGGKISDVDNEQFF.

The chain is built from TRBV5-1 and TRBJ2-1; no clear D gene. Trimming left V 0 bases short and J 9 bases short, with 10 bases between. From germline, CDR1 is SGHRS and CDR2 YFSETQ. This CDR3 has 13 residues. The chain's CDR3 is CASSLGQASEQFF. The CDR3 nucleotides are TGCGCCAGCAGCTTGGGGCAGGCTAGTGAGCAGTTCTTC.

This clonotype was picked up a small number of times. This chain joins TRBV4-2 and TRBJ2-6; D ambiguous. The V and J ends lost 0 bases and 0 bases respectively, with 6 bases between them. CDR3 length: 16 residues. Germline-derived CDR1 and CDR2 are LGHNA and YNFKEQ. CDR3 amino acids: CASSQERYSGANVLTF. In DNA form, the CDR3 reads TGTGCCAGCAGCCAAGAACGATACTCTGGGGCCAACGTCCTGACTTTC.

This clonotype has more than one count but fewer than ten. V usage is TRBV20-1 and J usage is TRBJ1-1; 7 bases agree with TRBD1. CDR3 size: 14 residues. Germline CDR1 reads DFQATT; CDR2 reads SNEGSKA (reference sequence). V shed 3 bases and J 5 bases; nucleotides not matched to a gene: 9. CDR3 DNA: TGCAGTGCTAGTATTCCCGGGACAGTAACTGAAGCTTTCTTT. It encodes CSASIPGTVTEAFF.

This clonotype was recorded a few times. The chain links TRBV27 to TRBJ1-1; 9 nucleotides line up with TRBD1. The CDR3 totals 12 residues. Germline CDR1 and CDR2: MNHEY and SMNVEV (reference sequence). The ends lost 3 bases at V and 10 bases at J; junction bases unmatched: 3. The CDR3 here is CASSFWGQGAFF. CDR3 in DNA: TGTGCCAGCAGTTTTTGGGGACAGGGAGCTTTCTTT.

There are a few counts of this clonotype. The chain uses TRBV7-9 and TRBJ2-3; the D gene is possibly TRBD1 (6 bases). The V end was cut by 4 bases, the J end by 1 base, with 15 bases between. The germline gives CDR1 SEHNR, CDR2 FQNEAQ (reference sequence). The length of the CDR3 is 16 residues. The CDR3 loop reads CASSSNRDIRTDTQYF. CDR3 coding DNA: TGTGCCAGCAGCTCTAACCGGGACATTCGCACAGATACGCAGTATTTT.

The chain recombines TRBV6-5 with TRBJ2-1; TRBD2 matches at 13 bases. Per the germline V gene, CDR1 is MNHEY and CDR2 is SVGAGI. The V segment lost 6 bases and the J segment 10 bases; nucleotides outside the gene matches: 9. This CDR3 is 15 amino acids long. CDR3 sequence reads: CASSSPGLAGREQFF. The CDR3 DNA reads as TGTGCCAGCAGCTCCCCGGGACTAGCGGGAAGAGAGCAGTTCTTC.